This entry concerns a single T cell receptor (beta chain). This same CDR3 is encoded by further DNA sequences in the sample. Only in-frame clones appear in the TCRdb table, and some are missing; sequencing was by immunoSEQ multiplex PCR. The sample shows about 230,000 clones, nearly 90% of them seen only once. This specimen belongs to a study of blood T cell repertoires in COVID-19. About the study: Acute and convalescent COVID-19 specimens originated in the United States, Italy and Spain. T cells, B-cell-depleted T cells, or PBMCs provided the cDNA or gDNA that served as material.

Participants had their cohort set by participant-reported clinical history. There are 12 residues in the CDR3. J was trimmed by 4 bases and V by 5 bases; bases with no gene match: 0. Germline V gene data show CDR1 as LNHDA and CDR2 as SQIVND (reference sequence). The chain joins TRBV19 to TRBJ1-2; 8 nucleotides match TRBD1. This clonotype originated in a woman under 40 with acute COVID-19. Sequenced material: PBMCs or T cells enriched from blood (not recorded which). DNA of the CDR3: TGTGCCAGTAGTGACAGGGGCTATGGCTACACCTTC. It yields the protein CASSDRGYGYTF.